This TCR beta chain was profiled in a study of blood T cells in healthy people across ages. Study results and limitations: Naive T cell percentage strongly correlated with TCR beta diversity.

Trimming removed 0 bases from V and 1 base from J, with 18 bases in between. The germline gives CDR1 LGHDT, CDR2 YNNKEL (reference sequence). The length of the CDR3 is 18 residues. At least 6 million PBMCs were isolated per sample. In the case of this clonotype: The antigen is undetermined.

Combining a sample-barcoded 5' primer with a J-beta primer mix, a second PCR ran for roughly 7 to 11 cycles. TCRdb processed the 5' RACE reads anew with MiXCR; each CDR3 protein has one entry. The sample has over 1.5 million distinct CDR3 sequences; roughly 50% are singletons. Sequences were obtained from blood. This chain links TRBV3-1 with TRBJ1-1; D is unresolved. The clonotype was recovered from a woman in her thirties or forties in good health. DNA of the CDR3: TGTGCCAGCAGCCAAGATACCGTGTCAGGCTTAACGAACACTGAAGCTTTCTTT. As protein: CASSQDTVSGLTNTEAFF.